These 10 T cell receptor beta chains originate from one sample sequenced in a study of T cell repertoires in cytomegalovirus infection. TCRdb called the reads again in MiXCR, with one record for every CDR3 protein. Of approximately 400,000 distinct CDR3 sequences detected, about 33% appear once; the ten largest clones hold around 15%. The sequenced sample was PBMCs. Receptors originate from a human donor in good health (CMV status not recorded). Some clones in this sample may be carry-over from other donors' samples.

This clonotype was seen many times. The CDR3, as DNA: TGTGCCAGCAGTGAACAGGCAGGGCCACAAGAGACCCAGTACTTC. The encoded protein is CASSEQAGPQETQYF. The rearrangement uses TRBV6-1 and TRBJ2-5; D possibly corresponds to TRBD1 (5 bases). Trimming removed 2 bases at V and 2 bases at J, with 12 bases between. Germline CDR1 reads MNHNS; CDR2 reads SASEGT. This CDR3 spans 15 amino acids.

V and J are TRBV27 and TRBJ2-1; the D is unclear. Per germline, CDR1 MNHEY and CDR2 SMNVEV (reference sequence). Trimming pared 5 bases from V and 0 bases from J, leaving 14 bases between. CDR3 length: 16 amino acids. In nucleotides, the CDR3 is TGTGCCAGCAGTCCCCAGGCGTTGAGCTCCTACAATGAGCAGTTCTTC. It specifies CASSPQALSSYNEQFF.

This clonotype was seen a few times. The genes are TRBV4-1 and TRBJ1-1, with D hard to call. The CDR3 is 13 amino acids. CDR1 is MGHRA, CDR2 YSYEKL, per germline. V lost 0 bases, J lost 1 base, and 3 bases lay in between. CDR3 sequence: CASSQDGNTEAFF. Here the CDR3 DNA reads TGCGCCAGCAGCCAAGACGGGAACACTGAAGCTTTCTTT.

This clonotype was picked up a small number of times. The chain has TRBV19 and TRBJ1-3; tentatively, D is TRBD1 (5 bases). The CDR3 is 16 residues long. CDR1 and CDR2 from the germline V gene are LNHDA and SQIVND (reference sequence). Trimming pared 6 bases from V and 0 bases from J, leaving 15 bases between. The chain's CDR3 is CASSPWGDGSGNTIYF. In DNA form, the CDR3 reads TGTGCCAGTAGCCCGTGGGGGGACGGCTCTGGAAACACCATATATTTT.

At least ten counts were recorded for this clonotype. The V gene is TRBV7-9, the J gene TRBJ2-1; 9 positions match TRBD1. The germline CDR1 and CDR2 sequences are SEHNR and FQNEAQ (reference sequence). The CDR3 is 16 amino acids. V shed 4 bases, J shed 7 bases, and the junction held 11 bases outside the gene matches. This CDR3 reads CASSSKVRDRDNEQFF. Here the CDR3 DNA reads TGTGCCAGCAGCTCAAAGGTCCGGGACAGGGATAATGAGCAGTTCTTC.

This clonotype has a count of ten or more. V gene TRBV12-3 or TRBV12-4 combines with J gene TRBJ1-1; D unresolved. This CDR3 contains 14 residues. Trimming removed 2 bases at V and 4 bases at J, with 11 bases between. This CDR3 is CASSLTGFSTEAFF. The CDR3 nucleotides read TGTGCCAGCAGTTTAACCGGGTTTAGCACTGAAGCTTTCTTT.

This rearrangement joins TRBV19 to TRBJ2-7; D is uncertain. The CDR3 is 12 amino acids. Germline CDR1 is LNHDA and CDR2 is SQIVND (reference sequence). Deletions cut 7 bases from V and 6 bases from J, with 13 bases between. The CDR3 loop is CASKGRFAEQYF. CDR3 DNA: TGTGCCAGTAAAGGCCGGTTCGCCGAGCAGTACTTC.

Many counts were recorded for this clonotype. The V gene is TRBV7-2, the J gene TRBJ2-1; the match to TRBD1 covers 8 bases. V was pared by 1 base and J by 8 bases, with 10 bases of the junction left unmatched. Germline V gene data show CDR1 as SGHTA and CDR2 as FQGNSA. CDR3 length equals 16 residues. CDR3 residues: CASSLGRRQGIDEQFF. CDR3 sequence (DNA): TGTGCCAGCAGCTTAGGTCGAAGACAGGGGATCGATGAGCAGTTCTTC.

The CDR3 coding sequence is TGTGCCAGCAGCGCACCTCTATTCTACGAGCAGTACTTC. Translated, it gives CASSAPLFYEQYF. The rearrangement joins TRBV7-9 to TRBJ2-7; D remains ambiguous. The V and J ends lost 5 bases and 3 bases respectively, with 11 bases between them. Germline assignment: CDR1 SEHNR and CDR2 FQNEAQ (reference sequence). This CDR3 is 13 amino acids long.

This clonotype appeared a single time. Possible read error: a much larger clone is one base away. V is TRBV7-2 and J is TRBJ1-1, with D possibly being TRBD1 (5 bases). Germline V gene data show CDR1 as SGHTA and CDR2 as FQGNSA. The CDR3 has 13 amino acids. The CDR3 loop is CASSLVRDAEALF. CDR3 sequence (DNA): TGTGCCAGCAGCTTAGTTCGGGACGCTGAAGCTTTATTT.